This T cell receptor beta chain was captured in a study of blood T cell repertoires in COVID-19. The CDR3 consists of 11 residues. Germline assignment: CDR1 SGHAT and CDR2 FQNNGV. After removal of 5 bases from V and 6 bases from J, the junction contained 0 bases not matched to a gene. The repertoire was sequenced with immunoSEQ multiplex PCR; TCRdb's copy has only in-frame clones and lacks some. The profile shows about 190,000 clones, 65% to 80% of them singletons. This clone was detected once. The chain employs TRBV11-2 and TRBJ1-1; 7 bases map to TRBD1. The clonotype comes from a woman aged 45-60 years with acute or convalescent COVID-19. The specimen sequenced was peripheral blood. CDR3 DNA sequence: TGTGCCAGCAGCCAGGGGGCTGAAGCTTTCTTT. Residues: CASSQGAEAFF.